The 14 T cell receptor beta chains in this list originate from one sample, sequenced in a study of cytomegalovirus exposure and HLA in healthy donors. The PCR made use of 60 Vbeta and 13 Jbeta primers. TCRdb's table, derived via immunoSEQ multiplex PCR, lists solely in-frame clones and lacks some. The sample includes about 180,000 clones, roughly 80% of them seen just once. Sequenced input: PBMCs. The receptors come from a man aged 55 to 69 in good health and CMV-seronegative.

The CDR3 bases are TGTGCCAGCAGCTTTTCCGAGGGCACTGAAGCTTTCTTT. Its translation: CASSFSEGTEAFF. This sequence joins TRBV7-2 and TRBJ1-1; no firm D call. The V end was cut by 3 bases, the J end by 4 bases, with 9 bases between. This CDR3 has 13 amino acids. Germline V gene data show CDR1 as SGHTA and CDR2 as FQGNSA.

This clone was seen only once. This CDR3 reads CASSPQVLSSYEQYF. In DNA form, the CDR3 reads TGTGCCAGCAGCCCACAGGTGCTCAGCTCCTACGAGCAGTACTTC. The chain employs TRBV7-2 and TRBJ2-7, with D tentatively TRBD1 (5 bases). Germline V gene lookup returns CDR1 SGHTA and CDR2 FQGNSA. This CDR3 spans 15 amino acids. V was cut by 5 bases and J by 0 bases, with 14 bases left in between. Filled out from reference TRBV7-2 and TRBJ2-7, the complete variable domain reads GAGVSQSPSNKVTEKGKDVELRCDPISGHTALYWYRQSLGQGLEFLIYFQGNSAPDKSGLPSDRFSAERTGGSVSTLTIQRTQQEDSAVYLCASSPQVLSSYEQYFGPGTRLTVT.

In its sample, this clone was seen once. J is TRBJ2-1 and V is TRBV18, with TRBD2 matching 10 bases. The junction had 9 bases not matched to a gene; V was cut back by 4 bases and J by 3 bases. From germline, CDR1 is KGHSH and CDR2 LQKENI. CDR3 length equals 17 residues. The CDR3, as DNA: TGTGCCAGCTCACTTTTGGACCCTAGCGGGAGCTACAATGAGCAGTTCTTC. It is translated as CASSLLDPSGSYNEQFF.

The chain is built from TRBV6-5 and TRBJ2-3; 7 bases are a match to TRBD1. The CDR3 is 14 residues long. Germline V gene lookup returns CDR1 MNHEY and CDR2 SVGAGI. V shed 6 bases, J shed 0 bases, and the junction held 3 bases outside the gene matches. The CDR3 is CASSLDRSTDTQYF. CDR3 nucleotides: TGTGCCAGCAGCCTGGACAGGAGCACAGATACGCAGTATTTT.

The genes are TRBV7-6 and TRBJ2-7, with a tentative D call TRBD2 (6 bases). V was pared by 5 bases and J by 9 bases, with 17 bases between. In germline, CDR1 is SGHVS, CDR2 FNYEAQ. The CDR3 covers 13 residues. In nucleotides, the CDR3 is TGTGCCAGCAGCCCGGCGGGGTTCCGGGGGCAGTACTTC. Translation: CASSPAGFRGQYF.

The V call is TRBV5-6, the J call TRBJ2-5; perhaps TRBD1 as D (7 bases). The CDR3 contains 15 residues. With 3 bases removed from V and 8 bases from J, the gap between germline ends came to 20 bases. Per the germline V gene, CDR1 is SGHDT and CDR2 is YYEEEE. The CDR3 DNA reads TGTGCCAGCAGCTCATCGACAGGGAGGTGGGGTACCCAGTACTTC. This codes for CASSSSTGRWGTQYF. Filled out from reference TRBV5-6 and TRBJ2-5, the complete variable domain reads DAGVTQSPTHLIKTRGQQVTLRCSPKSGHDTVSWYQQALGQGPQFIFQYYEEEERQRGNFPDRFSGHQFPNYSSELNVNALLLGDSALYLCASSSSTGRWGTQYFGPGTRLLVL.

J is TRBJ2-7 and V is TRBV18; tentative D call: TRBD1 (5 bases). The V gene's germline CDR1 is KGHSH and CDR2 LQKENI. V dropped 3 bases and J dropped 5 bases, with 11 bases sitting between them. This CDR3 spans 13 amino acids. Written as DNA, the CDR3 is TGTGCCAGCTCACCCCTGCAGGGAAACGAGCAGTACTTC. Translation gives CASSPLQGNEQYF. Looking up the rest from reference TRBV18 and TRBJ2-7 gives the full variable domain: NAGVMQNPRHLVRRRGQEARLRCSPMKGHSHVYWYRQLPEEGLKFMVYLQKENIIDESGMPKERFSAEFPKEGPSILRIQQVVRGDSAAYFCASSPLQGNEQYFGPGTRLTVT.

CDR3 DNA sequence: TGTGCCACCAGCAGAGTACAGGGGGTCGGGGAGCTGTTTTTT. Translated: CATSRVQGVGELFF. The rearrangement joins TRBV15 to TRBJ2-2; 8 positions agree with TRBD1. Germline lookup yields CDR1 LNHNV and CDR2 YYDKDF (reference sequence). The CDR3 length is 14 residues. V gave up 1 base and J gave up 7 bases; unmatched junction bases: 2.

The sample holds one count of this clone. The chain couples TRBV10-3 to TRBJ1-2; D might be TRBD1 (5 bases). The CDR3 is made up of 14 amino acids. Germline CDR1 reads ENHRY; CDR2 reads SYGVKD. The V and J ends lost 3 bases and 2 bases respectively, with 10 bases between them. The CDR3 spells CAISDSKGNYGYTF. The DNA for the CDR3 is TGTGCCATCAGTGATAGTAAGGGGAACTATGGCTACACCTTC.

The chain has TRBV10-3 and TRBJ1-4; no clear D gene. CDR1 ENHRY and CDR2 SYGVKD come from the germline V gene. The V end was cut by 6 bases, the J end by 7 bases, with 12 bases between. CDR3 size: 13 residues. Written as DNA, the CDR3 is TGTGCCATCAGACGGGTGGAGGGTGAAAAACTGTTTTTT. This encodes CAIRRVEGEKLFF.

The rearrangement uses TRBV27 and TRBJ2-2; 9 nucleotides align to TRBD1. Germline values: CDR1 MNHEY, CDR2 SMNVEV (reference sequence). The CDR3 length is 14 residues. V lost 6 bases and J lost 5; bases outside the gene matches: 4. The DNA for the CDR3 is TGTGCCAGCAGCCCTGGGACAGGGACCGGGGAGCTGTTTTTT. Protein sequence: CASSPGTGTGELFF.

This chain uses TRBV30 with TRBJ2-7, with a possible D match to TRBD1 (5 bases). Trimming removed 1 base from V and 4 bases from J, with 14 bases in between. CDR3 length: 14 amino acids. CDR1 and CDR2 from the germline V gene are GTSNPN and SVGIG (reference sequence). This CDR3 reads CAWSAGLGAYEQYF. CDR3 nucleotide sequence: TGTGCCTGGAGTGCCGGTTTAGGGGCTTACGAGCAGTACTTC.

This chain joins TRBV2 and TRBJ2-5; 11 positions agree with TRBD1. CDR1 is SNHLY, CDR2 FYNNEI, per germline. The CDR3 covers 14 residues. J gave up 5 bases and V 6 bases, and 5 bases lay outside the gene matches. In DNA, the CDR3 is TGTGCCAGCAGAGGGGACAGGGGGGGGGAGACCCAGTACTTC. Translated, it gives CASRGDRGGETQYF.

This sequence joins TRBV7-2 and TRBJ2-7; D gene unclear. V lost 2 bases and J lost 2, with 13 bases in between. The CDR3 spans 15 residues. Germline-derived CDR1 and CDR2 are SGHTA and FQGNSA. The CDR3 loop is CASSLMRLRTYEQYF. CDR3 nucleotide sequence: TGTGCCAGCAGCTTAATGCGTCTGCGGACCTACGAGCAGTACTTC.